This paragraph reports one TCR beta chain. Its antigen is as yet unknown. Profiling relied on immunoSEQ multiplex PCR, and the TCRdb table lists in-frame clones only, not all of them. There are under 140,000 clones in the sample; over 75% occur only once, and 3.5% to 5.5% lies in the top ten. These data come from a study of T cell responses to AZD1222 COVID-19 vaccine. Study outcomes and limitations: Within unmutated variant regions lay the reported targets of nearly half of spike-specific TCRs. Only a handful of AZD1222 recipients tested seropositive at baseline.

V shed 2 bases and J shed 4 bases, with 18 bases lying between them. Looked up from germline, CDR1 is SGHTA and CDR2 is FQGNSA. The CDR3 covers 17 residues. The chain carries TRBV7-2 and TRBJ1-3; D is uncertain. The sequence derives from an adult in good health. The source material was peripheral blood, sampled on day 0 of AZD1222 vaccination. The CDR3 DNA reads as TGTGCCAGCAGCTTAAATAGGGTGGCGTCCGCCGGAAACACCATATATTTT. Its protein is CASSLNRVASAGNTIYF.